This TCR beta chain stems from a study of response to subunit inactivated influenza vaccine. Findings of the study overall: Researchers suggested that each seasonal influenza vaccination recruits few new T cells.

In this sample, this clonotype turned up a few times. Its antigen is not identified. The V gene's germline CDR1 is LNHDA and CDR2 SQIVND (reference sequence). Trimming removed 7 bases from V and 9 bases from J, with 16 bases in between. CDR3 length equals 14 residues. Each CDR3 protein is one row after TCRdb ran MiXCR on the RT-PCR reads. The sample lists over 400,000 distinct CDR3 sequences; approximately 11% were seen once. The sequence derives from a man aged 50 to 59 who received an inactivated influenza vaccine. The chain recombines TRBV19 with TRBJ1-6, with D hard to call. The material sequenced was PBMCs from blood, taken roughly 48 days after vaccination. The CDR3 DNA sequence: TGTGCCAGTACCCCGGACCGTTCGCCTTCACCCCTCCACTTT. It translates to CASTPDRSPSPLHF.